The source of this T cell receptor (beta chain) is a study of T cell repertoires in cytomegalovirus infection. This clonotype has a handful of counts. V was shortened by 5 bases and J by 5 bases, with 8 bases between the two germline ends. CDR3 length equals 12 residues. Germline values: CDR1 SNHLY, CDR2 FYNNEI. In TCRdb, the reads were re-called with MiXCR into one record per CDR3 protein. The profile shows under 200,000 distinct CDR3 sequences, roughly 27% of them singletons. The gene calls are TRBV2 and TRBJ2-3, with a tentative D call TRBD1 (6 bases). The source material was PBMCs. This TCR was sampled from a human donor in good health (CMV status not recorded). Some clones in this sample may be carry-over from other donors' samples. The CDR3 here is CASSLGQDTQYF. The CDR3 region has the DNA TGTGCCAGCAGTTTGGGACAAGATACGCAGTATTTT.